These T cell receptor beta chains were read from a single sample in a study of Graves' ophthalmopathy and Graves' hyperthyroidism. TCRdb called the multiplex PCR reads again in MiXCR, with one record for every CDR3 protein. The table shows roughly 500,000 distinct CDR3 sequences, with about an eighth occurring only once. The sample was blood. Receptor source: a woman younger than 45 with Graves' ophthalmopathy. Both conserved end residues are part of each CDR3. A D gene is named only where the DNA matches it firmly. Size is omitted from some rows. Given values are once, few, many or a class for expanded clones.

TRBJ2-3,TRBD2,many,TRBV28,TGTGCCAGCCATAATCGGGGGGACCGCACAGATACGCAGTATTTT,CASHNRGDRTDTQYF
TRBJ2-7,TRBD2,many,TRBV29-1,TGCAGCGTCTTAACCCAAGCGGGAGCATACGAGCAGTACTTC,CSVLTQAGAYEQYF
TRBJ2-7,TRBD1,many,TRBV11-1,TGTGCCAGCAGCCCCCAGGACAGGGGCTACGAGCAGTACTTC,CASSPQDRGYEQYF
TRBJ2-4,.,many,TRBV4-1,TGCGCCAGCAGCCAAGGGGAGCTCGGGGCCAAAAACATTCAGTACTTC,CASSQGELGAKNIQYF
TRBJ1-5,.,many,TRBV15,TGTGCCACCAGCAGAGATGAATCGGGGGGGAGGCCCTATCAGCCCCAGCATTTT,CATSRDESGGRPYQPQHF
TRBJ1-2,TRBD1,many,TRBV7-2,TGTGCCAGCAGCTTAGTCCACAGGGGCAAAGATGGCTACACCTTC,CASSLVHRGKDGYTF
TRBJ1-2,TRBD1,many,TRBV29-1,TGCAGCGTGGGGACAGGGAACTATGGCTACACCTTC,CSVGTGNYGYTF
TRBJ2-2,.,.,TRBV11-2,TGTGCCAGCAGCTTAGTGGGCGGGGTCGCCACCGGGGAGCTGTTTTTT,CASSLVGGVATGELFF
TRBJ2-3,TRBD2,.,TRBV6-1,TGTGCCAGCAGTGAAGCAATAGCGGGAGGGCGCACAGATACGCAGTATTTT,CASSEAIAGGRTDTQYF
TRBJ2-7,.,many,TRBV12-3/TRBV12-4,TGTGCCAGCAGTTTTGGTCAGCGATCCTACGAGCAGTACTTC,CASSFGQRSYEQYF
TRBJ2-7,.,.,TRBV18,TGTGCCAGCTCACCCTTTTCGACACAGGAGGGGTGGCTATACGAGCAGTACTTC,CASSPFSTQEGWLYEQYF
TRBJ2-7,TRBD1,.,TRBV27,TGTGCCAGCCGCCGGGACAGGGGTTGGTACGAGCAGTACTTC,CASRRDRGWYEQYF
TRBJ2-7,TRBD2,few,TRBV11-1,TGTGCCAGCAGCTCCAGGAGCGGGAGAGGCGACGAGCAGTACTTC,CASSSRSGRGDEQYF
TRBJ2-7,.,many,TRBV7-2,TGTGCCAGCAGCTTAAACCCTCTATCTTCCTACGAGCAGTACTTC,CASSLNPLSSYEQYF
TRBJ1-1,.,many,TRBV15,TGTGCCACCAGCAGAGATACCCAGGGCCAAACTGAAGCTTTCTTT,CATSRDTQGQTEAFF
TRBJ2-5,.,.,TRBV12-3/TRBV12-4,TGTGCCAGCAGTGTGGGACGAAACCAAGAGACCCAGTACTTC,CASSVGRNQETQYF
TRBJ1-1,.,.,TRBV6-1,TGTGCCATCCATGGGCTGAACACTGAAGCTTTCTTT,CAIHGLNTEAFF
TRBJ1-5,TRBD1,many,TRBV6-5,TGTGCCAGCAGCCGAGGGGGCAGGACAGGGGATCAGCCCCAGCATTTT,CASSRGGRTGDQPQHF
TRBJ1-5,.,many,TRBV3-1,TGTGCCAGCAGCCGGGGACCCCATCAGCCCCAGCATTTT,CASSRGPHQPQHF
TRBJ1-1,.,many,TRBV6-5,TGTGCCAGCAGTCCGAGTGGACACCTCATGAACACTGAAGCTTTCTTT,CASSPSGHLMNTEAFF
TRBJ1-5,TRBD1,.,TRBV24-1,TGTGCCACCAGTGATTTGCAAATCTCAAACCAGCCGGGACAGGGGTCCCCGGAGCCCCAGCATTTT,CATSDLQISNQPGQGSPEPQHF
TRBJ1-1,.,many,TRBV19,TGTGCCTCTCGAAGGGCGAGGACTGAAGCTTTCTTT,CASRRARTEAFF